These 8 T cell receptor beta chains share one sample of origin, sequenced in a study of T cell responses to AZD1222 COVID-19 vaccine. The data were produced by immunoSEQ multiplex PCR, yet TCRdb's version contains in-frame clones alone and is incomplete. Among about 160,000 clones, 88% were seen once, and the ten largest hold approximately 4.5%. Source: peripheral blood, taken 28 days after the second AZD1222 dose. These receptor sequences come from an adult who received the AZD1222 COVID-19 vaccine.

The rearrangement uses TRBV4-3 and TRBJ2-7; D is perhaps TRBD1 (5 bases). CDR1 is LGHNA and CDR2 is YSLEER in the germline V gene. Trimming pared 0 bases from V and 0 bases from J, leaving 9 bases between. CDR3 length: 15 amino acids. Here the CDR3 reads CASSQDVGLSYEQYF. The CDR3 region has the DNA TGCGCCAGCAGCCAAGATGTGGGGCTCTCCTACGAGCAGTACTTC.

V and J are TRBV7-9 and TRBJ2-3; D not certain. CDR3 length equals 13 residues. The germline V and J ends were trimmed by 4 bases and 1 base, with 6 bases remaining between them. CDR1 and CDR2 (germline): SEHNR, FQNEAQ (reference sequence). CDR3 protein: CASSSSGTDTQYF. The CDR3 coding sequence is TGTGCCAGCAGCTCCTCGGGCACAGATACGCAGTATTTT.

The chain has TRBV9 and TRBJ1-1; D unclear. The germline V gene has CDR1 SGDLS and CDR2 YYNGEE. The V gene lost 3 bases and the J gene lost 12 bases, with 15 bases spanning the gap. The CDR3 has 12 amino acids. CDR3 residues: CASSAEDGRTFF. CDR3 nucleotides: TGTGCCAGCAGCGCGGAGGACGGACGGACTTTCTTT.

V usage is TRBV18 and J usage is TRBJ1-2, with D possibly TRBD1 on 5 matching bases. The CDR3 contains 15 residues. Between the trimmed V and J ends, which lost 3 bases and 3 bases, there was a span of 14 bases. CDR1 is KGHSH, CDR2 LQKENI, per germline. The CDR3 sequence is CASSPTFRGDYGYTF. The CDR3 region has the DNA TGTGCCAGCTCACCTACGTTCCGGGGCGACTATGGCTACACCTTC.

This chain uses TRBV9 with TRBJ2-7, with a possible D match to TRBD1 (5 bases). Trimming took 0 bases from V and 4 from J, leaving 17 bases between them. The CDR3 sequence is 16 residues long. CDR1 is SGDLS, CDR2 YYNGEE, per germline. CDR3 coding DNA: TGTGCCAGCAGCGTAGGTAGGTCGGGCAGACAGTACGAGCAGTACTTC. Encoded protein: CASSVGRSGRQYEQYF. The full variable domain, with the rest looked up from reference TRBV9 and TRBJ2-7, is DSGVTQTPKHLITATGQRVTLRCSPRSGDLSVYWYQQSLDQGLQFLIQYYNGEERAKGNILERFSAQQFPDLHSELNLSSLELGDSALYFCASSVGRSGRQYEQYFGPGTRLTVT.

J is TRBJ2-1 and V is TRBV2; maybe TRBD2 (5 bases). Germline V gives CDR1 SNHLY, CDR2 FYNNEI. The CDR3 covers 10 residues. The V end was cut by 8 bases, the J end by 7 bases, with 6 bases between. CDR3 DNA sequence: TGTGCCAGCCGGGGTAATGAGCAGTTCTTC. This sequence encodes CASRGNEQFF.

This chain links TRBV15 with TRBJ2-7; maybe TRBD1 (5 bases). The ends were cut back, 3 bases at V and 0 bases at J, with 12 bases in the middle. The CDR3 spans 15 residues. CDR1 LNHNV and CDR2 YYDKDF come from the germline V gene (reference sequence). DNA for the CDR3: TGTGCCACCAGCAGCTCGACAGTGGCCTCCTACGAGCAGTACTTC. Its translation is CATSSSTVASYEQYF. Complete variable domain (other parts from reference TRBV15 and TRBJ2-7): DAMVIQNPRYQVTQFGKPVTLSCSQTLNHNVMYWYQQKSSQAPKLLFHYYDKDFNNEADTPDNFQSRRPNTSFCFLDIRSPGLGDTAMYLCATSSSTVASYEQYFGPGTRLTVT.

CDR3 region: CASSLRSINEKLFF. The CDR3 nucleotides read TGTGCCAGCAGCCTAAGGTCGATTAATGAAAAACTGTTTTTT. The chain carries TRBV3-1 (or the pseudogene TRBV3-2) and TRBJ1-4; D call uncertain. Germline V lookup: CDR1 LGHDT, CDR2 YNNKEL (reference sequence). The V end was cut by 4 bases, the J end by 4 bases, with 10 bases between. The CDR3 extends over 14 amino acids.